This T cell receptor beta chain was captured in a study of shared clonotypes between healthy human individuals. Study at large: Three CD4 naive, three CD4 memory, two CD8 naive and one CD8 memory plate were used per donor.

The assay was carried out at the deep level. TCRdb's table, derived via immunoSEQ multiplex PCR, lists solely in-frame clones and lacks some. The data hold millions of clones, with around 94% observed a single time. This CDR3 spans 13 amino acids. V gave up 4 bases and J gave up 5 bases, with 8 bases separating them. Germline V CDR1 and CDR2: MNHEY, SVGAGI. Sequenced input: naive CD4+ T cells sorted from blood. Subset noted: CD45RA+ positively selected. The TCR was taken from a young man in good health. V and J are TRBV6-5 and TRBJ2-2; D gene uncertain. The CDR3 protein is CASSLRQTGELFF. The CDR3 DNA reads as TGTGCCAGCAGTTTACGACAAACCGGGGAGCTGTTTTTT.